The 23 T cell receptor beta chains in this list originate from one sample, sequenced in a study of beta chain features in type 1 diabetes. Of the isolated RNA, all was reverse transcribed, and so the sequenced material was expressed TCRB transcripts. Data came from immunoSEQ multiplex PCR; TCRdb stores just in-frame clones and leaves some out. The sample includes about half a million clones, approximately 10% of them seen just once. The sequencing sample was made of naive CD4+ T cells from blood. The receptor set was obtained from a woman younger than 35 in good health.

V and J are TRBV4-1 and TRBJ2-2; D call uncertain. CDR3 size: 13 residues. The germline V gene encodes CDR1 MGHRA and CDR2 YSYEKL. Trimming took off 4 bases at V and 7 bases at J, with 10 bases between the two ends. CDR3 loop: CASSRPVGGELFF. DNA for the CDR3: TGCGCCAGCAGCCGGCCAGTTGGCGGGGAGCTGTTTTTT.

This clone was seen only a few times. Within the sample, other DNA sequences also encode this same CDR3. The chain couples TRBV5-1 to TRBJ1-5; D ambiguous. Germline V lookup: CDR1 SGHRS, CDR2 YFSETQ. Trimming removed 0 bases from V and 1 base from J, with 5 bases in between. The CDR3 is 14 amino acids. CDR3 protein: CASSLEGSNQPQHF. The CDR3, as DNA: TGCGCCAGCAGCTTGGAAGGGAGCAATCAGCCCCAGCATTTT.

The chain employs TRBV7-2 and TRBJ2-5; 9 bases line up with TRBD2. The CDR3 runs to 16 residues. Per germline, CDR1 SGHTA and CDR2 FQGNSA. Trimming took 0 bases from V and 13 from J; bases not matched to a gene: 15. For the CDR3, the DNA is TGTGCCAGCAGCTTAGCGGCTGGGACTAGCCGAAATGTTGGGTACTTC. This encodes CASSLAAGTSRNVGYF.

This clone was observed a few times. Other DNA sequences in the same sample also yield this CDR3. The CDR3 sequence is CASSLVGTTYNEQFF. In DNA form, the CDR3 reads TGTGCCAGCAGCTTAGTGGGGACCACATACAATGAGCAGTTCTTC. The chain recombines TRBV7-2 with TRBJ2-1; the D call may be TRBD1 or TRBD2 (5 bases each). Trimming removed 1 base at V and 4 bases at J, with 11 bases between. Germline values: CDR1 SGHTA, CDR2 FQGNSA. CDR3 length: 15 amino acids. The variable domain in full, completed from reference TRBV7-2 and TRBJ2-1, reads GAGVSQSPSNKVTEKGKDVELRCDPISGHTALYWYRQSLGQGLEFLIYFQGNSAPDKSGLPSDRFSAERTGGSVSTLTIQRTQQEDSAVYLCASSLVGTTYNEQFFGPGTRLTVL.

The genes are TRBV7-2 and TRBJ2-3; D tentatively reads TRBD1 or TRBD2 (6 bases each). CDR1 is SGHTA, CDR2 FQGNSA, per germline. V shed 1 base and J shed 0 bases, with 8 bases lying between them. This CDR3 spans 15 amino acids. CDR3 DNA: TGTGCCAGCAGCTTAGAGGGGGGAAGCACAGATACGCAGTATTTT. Residues: CASSLEGGSTDTQYF. Combining the CDR3 with reference TRBV7-2 and TRBJ2-3 gives the whole variable domain GAGVSQSPSNKVTEKGKDVELRCDPISGHTALYWYRQSLGQGLEFLIYFQGNSAPDKSGLPSDRFSAERTGGSVSTLTIQRTQQEDSAVYLCASSLEGGSTDTQYFGPGTRLTVL.

V gene TRBV12-5 combines with J gene TRBJ1-5, with D possibly TRBD1 on 5 matching bases. The germline V gene has CDR1 LGHNT and CDR2 FRNRAP. V was trimmed by 7 bases and J by 5 bases, leaving 12 bases between them. This CDR3 is built from 13 residues. The CDR3 reads CASANGGDQPQHF. The CDR3 nucleotides read TGTGCTAGTGCCAACGGGGGGGATCAGCCCCAGCATTTT.

This clone came up a few times. The chain combines TRBV7-2 with TRBJ2-3; the D is unclear. Germline values: CDR1 SGHTA, CDR2 FQGNSA. Trimming shortened V by 5 bases and J by 5 bases, and 11 bases separated the two germline ends. There are 13 residues in the CDR3. This CDR3 is CASSPGIGDTQYF. The CDR3 region has the DNA TGTGCCAGCAGCCCCGGAATAGGAGATACGCAGTATTTT.

This clone was picked up a small number of times. This chain uses TRBV6-1 with TRBJ1-6; D unresolved. The CDR3 totals 15 residues. Deletions cut 6 bases from V and 4 bases from J, with 13 bases between. CDR1 and CDR2 from the germline V gene are MNHNS and SASEGT. CDR3 residues: CASRESYMYNSPLHF. The CDR3 DNA is TGTGCCAGCAGAGAAAGCTACATGTATAATTCACCCCTCCACTTT.

The gene calls are TRBV29-1 and TRBJ2-5; D is undetermined. The tail of the sequence fits TRBJ2-7 better, so the J call may be wrong. The germline gives CDR1 SQVTM, CDR2 ANQGSEA. This CDR3 has 10 amino acids. Here the CDR3 reads CSVGSYEQYF. CDR3 nucleotide sequence: TGCAGCGTTGGCTCATACGAGCAGTACTTC.

Only a few counts were recorded for this clone. CDR3 nucleotide sequence: TGTGCCAGCAGCTTGGCGAACCGGCCCCCTTACGAGCAGTACTTC. Amino acid sequence: CASSLANRPPYEQYF. The chain combines TRBV7-9 with TRBJ2-7; D call uncertain. V was shortened by 3 bases and J by 4 bases, with 16 bases between the two germline ends. From germline, CDR1 is SEHNR and CDR2 FQNEAQ (reference sequence). The CDR3 loop spans 15 amino acids.

This clone was seen a handful of times. The chain carries TRBV7-2 and TRBJ1-2, with D possibly being TRBD1 (5 bases). Trimming cost V 5 bases and J 4 bases, with 11 bases left between them. The CDR3 is 13 amino acids. The germline CDR1 and CDR2 sequences are SGHTA and FQGNSA. The CDR3 DNA sequence: TGTGCCAGCAGCCCACGACAGTTCTATGGCTACACCTTC. As protein: CASSPRQFYGYTF.

The V and J genes are TRBV5-1 and TRBJ2-1; D is uncertain. Trimming cost V 1 base and J 8 bases, with 13 bases left between them. CDR1 SGHRS and CDR2 YFSETQ come from the germline V gene. This CDR3 has 14 residues. CDR3 sequence (DNA): TGCGCCAGCAGCTTGAGTAGCCCCATCGATGAGCAGTTCTTC. Protein: CASSLSSPIDEQFF.

The chain employs TRBV20-1 and TRBJ2-7; D not resolved. The CDR3 is 11 amino acids. Trimming took 3 bases from V and 7 from J, leaving 10 bases between them. Germline CDR1 is DFQATT and CDR2 is SNEGSKA (reference sequence). The CDR3 loop reads CSARALREQYF. CDR3 sequence (DNA): TGCAGTGCTAGGGCCCTTCGGGAGCAGTACTTC.

The rearrangement uses TRBV14 and TRBJ1-1, with TRBD1 as a possible D gene (5 bases). This CDR3 has 13 residues. The V gene lost 6 bases and the J gene lost 5 bases, with 13 bases spanning the gap. In germline, CDR1 is SGHDN, CDR2 FVKESK. The CDR3 coding sequence is TGTGCCAGCAGACTACTCGGGGGGACTGAAGCTTTCTTT. Translating gives CASRLLGGTEAFF. The full variable domain, with the rest looked up from reference TRBV14 and TRBJ1-1, is EAGVTQFPSHSVIEKGQTVTLRCDPISGHDNLYWYRRVMGKEIKFLLHFVKESKQDESGMPNNRFLAERTGGTYSTLKVQPAELEDSGVYFCASRLLGGTEAFFGQGTRLTVV.

In its sample, this clone was seen a few times. This chain connects TRBV6-5 to TRBJ2-3; TRBD1 aligns across 8 bases. CDR1 is MNHEY and CDR2 is SVGAGI in the germline V gene. The V segment lost 2 bases and the J segment 7 bases; nucleotides outside the gene matches: 5. The CDR3 is 14 amino acids. Here the CDR3 DNA reads TGTGCCAGCAGTTACGGGCAGGGGGCGAATACGCAGTATTTT. Protein: CASSYGQGANTQYF.

The chain uses TRBV29-1 and TRBJ2-5; TRBD1 might be the D (6 bases). The CDR3 covers 14 residues. In germline, CDR1 is SQVTM, CDR2 ANQGSEA. V lost 2 bases to trimming and J lost 2 bases, with 12 bases between them. CDR3 loop: CSVETRGGQETQYF. The DNA of the CDR3 is TGCAGCGTTGAAACCAGAGGGGGTCAAGAGACCCAGTACTTC.

This clone was seen a few times. The gene calls are TRBV2 and TRBJ2-3, with D unresolved. Trimming cost V 1 base and J 2 bases, with 4 bases left between them. Germline-derived CDR1 and CDR2 are SNHLY and FYNNEI. The CDR3 sequence is 13 residues long. The CDR3 sequence is CASSEVPTDTQYF. The CDR3 DNA reads as TGTGCCAGCAGTGAAGTCCCCACAGATACGCAGTATTTT. Variable domain in full (rest from reference TRBV2 and TRBJ2-3): EPEVTQTPSHQVTQMGQEVILRCVPISNHLYFYWYRQILGQKVEFLVSFYNNEISEKSEIFDDQFSVERPDGSNFTLKIRSTKLEDSAMYFCASSEVPTDTQYFGPGTRLTVL.

There are a few counts of this clone. V usage is TRBV30 and J usage is TRBJ2-1; D perhaps matches TRBD1 (7 bases). Trimming stripped 0 bases from V and 0 bases from J, with 12 bases between. The CDR3 loop spans 16 amino acids. The V gene's germline CDR1 is GTSNPN and CDR2 SVGIG (reference sequence). As DNA, the CDR3 is TGTGCCTGGAGTGTTGGGCGGGACAGCTCCTACAATGAGCAGTTCTTC. It translates to CAWSVGRDSSYNEQFF.

This clone turned up a few times. The CDR3 ends on some other residue instead of the conserved phenylalanine or tryptophan, so this is likely a read error. It is unclear where the CDR3 begins or ends on the DNA, so no DNA is shown, and the CDR3 is as TCRdb lists it. The gene calls are TRBV7-2 and TRBJ2-3; TRBD2 was called by the table and not checked on the DNA. In germline, CDR1 is SGHTA, CDR2 FQGNSA. The CDR3 adds up to 13 amino acids, both ends counted. CDR3 in amino acids: CASSPTSGSQFRL.

This clone was counted a few times. The chain couples TRBV5-4 to TRBJ1-2; 8 bases map to TRBD1. The ends lost 0 bases at V and 4 bases at J; junction bases unmatched: 8. The germline V gene encodes CDR1 SGHNT and CDR2 YYREEE (reference sequence). There are 16 residues in the CDR3. The CDR3 spells CASSLGGRQGTYGYTF. The DNA of the CDR3 is TGTGCCAGCAGCTTGGGGGGCCGACAGGGGACCTATGGCTACACCTTC.

This clone came up a few times. The CDR3 protein is CASSQDNGLAGFTDTQYF. The CDR3 DNA reads TGCGCCAGCAGCCAAGACAACGGACTAGCGGGATTCACAGATACGCAGTATTTT. The chain carries TRBV4-3 and TRBJ2-3; 12 positions agree with TRBD2. The CDR3 loop spans 18 amino acids. Germline V gene lookup returns CDR1 LGHNA and CDR2 YSLEER. The V segment lost 0 bases and the J segment 2 bases; nucleotides outside the gene matches: 6.

This chain connects TRBV9 to TRBJ2-1; 10 bases are shared with TRBD2. This CDR3 region has 18 residues. Germline V gene lookup returns CDR1 SGDLS and CDR2 YYNGEE. Trimming removed 0 bases from V and 4 bases from J; junction bases left unmatched: 10. Here the CDR3 reads CASSVGVTSGMPYNEQFF. The CDR3 DNA follows: TGTGCCAGCAGCGTAGGAGTAACTAGCGGGATGCCGTACAATGAGCAGTTCTTC.

In this sample, this clone turned up a few times. The chain combines TRBV4-2 with TRBJ2-5, with 11 bases matching TRBD1. The CDR3 totals 15 residues. The germline V gene has CDR1 LGHNA and CDR2 YNFKEQ. V shed 1 base and J 5 bases; nucleotides not matched to a gene: 3. CDR3 sequence (DNA): TGTGCCAGCAGCCAAGGGACAGGGGGCGAGGAGACCCAGTACTTC. This translates into CASSQGTGGEETQYF.